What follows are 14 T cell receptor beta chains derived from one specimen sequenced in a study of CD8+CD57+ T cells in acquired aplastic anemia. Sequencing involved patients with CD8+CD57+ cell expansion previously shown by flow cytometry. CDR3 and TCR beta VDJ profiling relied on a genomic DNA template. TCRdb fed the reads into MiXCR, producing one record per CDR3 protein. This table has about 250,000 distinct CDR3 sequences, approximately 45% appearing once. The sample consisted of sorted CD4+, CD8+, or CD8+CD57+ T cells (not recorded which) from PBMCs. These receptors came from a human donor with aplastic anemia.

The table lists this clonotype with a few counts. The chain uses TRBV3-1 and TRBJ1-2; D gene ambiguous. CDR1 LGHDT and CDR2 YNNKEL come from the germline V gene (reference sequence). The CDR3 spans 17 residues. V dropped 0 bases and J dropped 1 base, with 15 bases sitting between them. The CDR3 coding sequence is TGTGCCAGCAGCCAAGATCCCACAGCCCGATTTAACTATGGCTACACCTTC. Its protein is CASSQDPTARFNYGYTF.

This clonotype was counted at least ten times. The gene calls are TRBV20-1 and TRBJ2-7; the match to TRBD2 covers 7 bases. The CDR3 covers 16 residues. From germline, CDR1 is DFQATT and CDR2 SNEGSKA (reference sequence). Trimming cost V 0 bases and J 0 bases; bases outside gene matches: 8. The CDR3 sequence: CSARDRGGSHSYEQYF. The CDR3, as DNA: TGCAGTGCTAGAGACCGCGGCGGGAGCCACTCCTACGAGCAGTACTTC.

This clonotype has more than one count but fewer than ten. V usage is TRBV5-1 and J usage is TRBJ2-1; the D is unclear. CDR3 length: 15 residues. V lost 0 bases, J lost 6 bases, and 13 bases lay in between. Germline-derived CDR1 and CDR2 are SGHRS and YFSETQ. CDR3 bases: TGCGCCAGCAGCTTGGAATCTAGTGAGTTCAATGAGCAGTTCTTC. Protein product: CASSLESSEFNEQFF.

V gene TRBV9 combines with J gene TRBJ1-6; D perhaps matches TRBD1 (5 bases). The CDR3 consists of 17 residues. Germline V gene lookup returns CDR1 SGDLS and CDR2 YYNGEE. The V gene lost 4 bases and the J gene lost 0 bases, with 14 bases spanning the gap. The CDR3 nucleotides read TGTGCCAGCAGCAGACAGACGGGACGCTCCTATAATTCACCCCTCCACTTT. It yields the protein CASSRQTGRSYNSPLHF.

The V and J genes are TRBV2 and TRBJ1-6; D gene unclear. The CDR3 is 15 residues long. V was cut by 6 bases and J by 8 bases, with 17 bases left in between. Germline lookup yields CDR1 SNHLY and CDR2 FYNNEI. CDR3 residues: CASSALGPLDSPLHF. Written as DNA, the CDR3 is TGTGCCAGCAGCGCCCTTGGACCTTTGGATTCACCCCTCCACTTT.

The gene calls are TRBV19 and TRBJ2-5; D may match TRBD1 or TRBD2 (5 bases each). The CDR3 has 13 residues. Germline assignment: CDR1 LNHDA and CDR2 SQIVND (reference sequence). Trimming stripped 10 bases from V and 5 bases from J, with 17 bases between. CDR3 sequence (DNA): TGTGCCACCGGGACGATGGGCGGCGAGACCCAGTACTTC. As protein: CATGTMGGETQYF.

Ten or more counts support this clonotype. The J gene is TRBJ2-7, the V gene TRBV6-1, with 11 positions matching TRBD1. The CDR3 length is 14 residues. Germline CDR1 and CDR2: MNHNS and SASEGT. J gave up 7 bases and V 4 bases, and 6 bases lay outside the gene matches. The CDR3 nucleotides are TGTGCCAGCAGTGTTTGGGACAGGGGGGTTGAGCAGTACTTC. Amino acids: CASSVWDRGVEQYF.

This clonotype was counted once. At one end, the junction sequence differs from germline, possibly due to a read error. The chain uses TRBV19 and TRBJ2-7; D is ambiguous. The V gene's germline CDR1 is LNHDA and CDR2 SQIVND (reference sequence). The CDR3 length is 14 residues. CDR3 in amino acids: CAGSLGRNSYEQYF. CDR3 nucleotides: TGTGCCGGTAGTTTAGGCAGAAACTCCTACGAGCAGTACTTC.

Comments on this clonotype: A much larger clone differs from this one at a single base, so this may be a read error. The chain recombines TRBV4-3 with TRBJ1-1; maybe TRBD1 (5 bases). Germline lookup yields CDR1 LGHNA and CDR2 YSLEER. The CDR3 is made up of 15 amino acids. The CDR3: CASGQGDGTNTEAFF. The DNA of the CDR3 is TGCGCCAGCGGCCAAGGGGACGGCACGAACACTGAAGCTTTCTTT.

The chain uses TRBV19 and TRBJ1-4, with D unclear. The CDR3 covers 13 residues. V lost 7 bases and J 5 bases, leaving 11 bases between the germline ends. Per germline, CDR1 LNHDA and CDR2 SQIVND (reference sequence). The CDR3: CASTDRPNEKLFF. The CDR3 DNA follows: TGTGCCAGTACGGATAGGCCGAATGAAAAACTGTTTTTT.

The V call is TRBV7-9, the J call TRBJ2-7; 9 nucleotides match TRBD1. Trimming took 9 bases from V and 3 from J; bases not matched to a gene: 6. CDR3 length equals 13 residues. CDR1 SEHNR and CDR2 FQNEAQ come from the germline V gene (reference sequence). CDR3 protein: CARGQGLYYEQYF. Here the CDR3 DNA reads TGTGCCAGGGGACAGGGTCTGTACTACGAGCAGTACTTC.

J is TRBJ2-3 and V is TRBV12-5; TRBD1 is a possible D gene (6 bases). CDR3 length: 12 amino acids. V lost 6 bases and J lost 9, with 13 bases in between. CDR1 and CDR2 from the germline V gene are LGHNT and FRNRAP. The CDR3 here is CASGSSGETQYF. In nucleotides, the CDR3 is TGTGCTAGTGGCTCCTCAGGGGAGACGCAGTATTTT.

This CDR3 reads CASSLVVLGEQYF. Here the CDR3 DNA reads TGTGCCAGCAGCTTAGTCGTTCTGGGCGAGCAGTACTTC. This chain joins TRBV11-2 and TRBJ2-7, with D unresolved. Germline V CDR1 and CDR2: SGHAT, FQNNGV. Trimming stripped 1 base from V and 6 bases from J, with 10 bases between. The CDR3 loop spans 13 amino acids.

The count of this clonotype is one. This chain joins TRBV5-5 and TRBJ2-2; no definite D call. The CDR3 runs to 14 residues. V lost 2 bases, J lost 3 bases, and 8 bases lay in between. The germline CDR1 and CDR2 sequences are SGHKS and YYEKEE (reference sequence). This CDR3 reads CASSLGLDTGELFF. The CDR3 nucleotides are TGTGCCAGCAGCTTAGGGTTGGACACCGGGGAGCTGTTTTTT.